This T cell receptor (beta chain) was found in a study of blood T cell repertoires in COVID-19 (dated by TCRdb to 2019 to 2021). In terms of the full investigation: The collaborator samples originated in the United States, Italy and Spain and spanned the acute and convalescent phases of COVID-19. The material from the prospective study consisted of cDNA or gDNA derived from T cells, B-cell-depleted T cells, or PBMCs. Subjects who had been exposed to COVID-19, were actively infected with it, or had recovered from it provided the deeply sampled blood TCRbeta repertoires that made up the dataset. The repertoires were released in a freely available public database meant as a resource for research on the immune response to SARS-CoV-2. Samples were obtained from the ongoing ImmuneRACE study (first 160 participants) and from approximately 1,200 subjects provided by 6 global collaborators. A de-identified subject ID, COVID-19 status, age in years and sex were almost always included in the sample metadata. HLA class I and class II types, where available, came from metadata supplied by the sample provider rather than from assay-based typing.

The study at large found these results: The quantity of clinical and demographic metadata differed by source and by participant and was supplied without curation.

V and J are trimmed by 4 bases and 1 base, and the gene matches miss 6 bases of the junction. The germline V gene (reference sequence) supplies CDR1 LGHDT and CDR2 YNNKEL. The CDR3 measures 18 amino acids from cysteine to phenylalanine. The only DNA kept is the CDR3, 54 bases in frame from the first base. The immunoSEQ Assay, a bias-controlled multiplex PCR, was used to amplify TCRbeta CDR3 regions from genomic DNA. Per the source publication's procedure: Nucleated cell counts per sample were estimated from amplification of reference gene primers within the assay. To quantify the absolute abundance of each unique TCRbeta CDR3 rearrangement, sequence reads were collapsed and filtered. Productive Simpson clonality was computed per sample as the square root of Simpson's diversity index over productive rearrangements. Not all clones reach the TCRdb copy of this immuneACCESS table, which keeps in-frame sequences only. Checked studies attribute under half of the gap to unresolved V genes and leave the rest unexplained. Clonal size and the V and J genes are those of that table, whereas D and trimming came from the DNA. The sample table holds 70,000 to 95,000 clones, of which roughly 78% were seen once. The ten largest clones add up to 36% of the sample.

For this clone: Its antigen is not yet known. No base quality information exists; no much larger clone differs at one position.

One collaborating source in Seattle enrolled patients while the patients were actively infected and followed the patients over time throughout the course of disease. Collaborating institutions collected whole blood in K2EDTA tubes following their own protocols. For TCRbeta analysis, collaborators shipped samples as frozen whole blood, isolated PBMCs, or DNA extracted from either of those sample types. The specimen was peripheral blood. The sequence was collected from a man between 60 and 75 years old with COVID-19, enrolled during active disease. The V gene is TRBV3-1 (or the pseudogene TRBV3-2) and the J gene is TRBJ2-3; TRBD2 fits 15 bases in the junction. The CDR3 in this case is CASSPGLAGGLGTDTQYF. Read as DNA, the sequence is TGTGCCAGCAGCCCTGGACTAGCGGGGGGGCTGGGCACAGATACGCAGTATTTT.